These 23 T cell receptor beta chains came from one sample sequenced in a study of blood T cell repertoires in COVID-19 (dated by TCRdb to the early 2020s). The library was generated by the immunoSEQ multiplex PCR assay. TCRdb took this table from immuneACCESS and kept in-frame rearrangements with V and J called. Such tables lack part of the clones; where checked against another copy, unresolved V genes explain under half of the gap, and the rest is unexplained. The sample profile shows 180,000 or so clones; around 81% of them were found once. The ten largest clones represent 9.5% to 11% of the sample. Specimen: peripheral blood. The origin of the receptors is a woman in her forties with COVID-19, enrolled during active disease.

The chain recombines TRBV28 with TRBJ2-7; D possibly corresponds to TRBD2 (6 bases). The CDR3 extends over 14 amino acids. Trimming left V 7 bases short and J 1 base short, with 14 bases between. Germline V gives CDR1 MDHEN, CDR2 SYDVKM. CDR3 region: CASTPTRGSYEQYF. The CDR3 nucleotides read TGTGCCAGCACACCGACTAGGGGTTCCTACGAGCAGTACTTC. The whole variable domain, remainder taken from reference TRBV28 and TRBJ2-7, is DVKVTQSSRYLVKRTGEKVFLECVQDMDHENMFWYRQDPGLGLRLIYFSYDVKMKEKGDIPEGYSVSREKKERFSLILESASTNQTSMYLCASTPTRGSYEQYFGPGTRLTVT.

V is TRBV19 and J is TRBJ2-3, with D unclear. The CDR3 contains 13 residues. Trimming took 6 bases from V and 0 from J, leaving 7 bases between them. Per the germline V gene, CDR1 is LNHDA and CDR2 is SQIVND (reference sequence). CDR3 coding DNA: TGTGCCAGTAGCCTTACTAGCACAGATACGCAGTATTTT. Its protein product is CASSLTSTDTQYF.

This chain uses TRBV11-3 with TRBJ2-5, with TRBD1 matching 8 bases. The V gene's germline CDR1 is SGHNT and CDR2 YENEEA. This CDR3 has 15 amino acids. V was pared by 5 bases and J by 4 bases, with 9 bases of the junction left unmatched. DNA of the CDR3: TGTGCCAGCAGCCGAGGACAGGGCATCGCAGAGACCCAGTACTTC. Its translation is CASSRGQGIAETQYF.

This clone was counted once. This chain uses TRBV19 with TRBJ2-7; tentatively, D is TRBD2 (5 bases). From germline, CDR1 is LNHDA and CDR2 SQIVND (reference sequence). The CDR3 consists of 13 residues. V gave up 3 bases and J gave up 4 bases, with 10 bases separating them. The CDR3, as DNA: TGTGCCAGTAGTATCCGCGGCGGGTACGAGCAGTACGTC. Amino acids: CASSIRGGYEQYV.

The chain combines TRBV11-2 with TRBJ1-4; D not resolved. V was trimmed by 4 bases and J by 0 bases, leaving 9 bases between them. The CDR3 runs to 15 residues. CDR1 and CDR2 from the germline V gene are SGHAT and FQNNGV. CDR3 DNA: TGTGCCAGCAGCTCGGGAAGCACAACTAATGAAAAACTGTTTTTT. Its protein is CASSSGSTTNEKLFF. Variable domain in full (rest from reference TRBV11-2 and TRBJ1-4): EAGVAQSPRYKIIEKRQSVAFWCNPISGHATLYWYQQILGQGPKLLIQFQNNGVVDDSQLPKDRFSAERLKGVDSTLKIQPAKLEDSAVYLCASSSGSTTNEKLFFGSGTQLSVL.

V gene TRBV5-1 combines with J gene TRBJ2-3; TRBD2 agrees at 10 bases. Germline CDR1 and CDR2: SGHRS and YFSETQ. The length of the CDR3 is 15 residues. J lost 4 bases, V lost 1 base, and 3 bases had no gene match. The CDR3 here is CASSLLAGVADTQYF. In DNA form, the CDR3 reads TGCGCCAGCAGCTTGCTAGCGGGAGTGGCAGATACGCAGTATTTT.

The chain is built from TRBV30 and TRBJ2-7; 7 bases are shared with TRBD1. Germline trimming cut 3 bases from V and 2 bases from J; bases unmatched to any gene: 4. CDR3 length: 13 amino acids. The germline V gene has CDR1 GTSNPN and CDR2 SVGIG (reference sequence). The DNA for the CDR3 is TGTGCCTGGAGGCTTACAGGGGCCTACGAGCAGTACTTC. This codes for CAWRLTGAYEQYF.

The table lists this clone with a few counts. This chain uses TRBV6-2 or TRBV6-3 with TRBJ1-6; D may be TRBD1 (5 bases). The CDR3 is 18 residues long. Deletions cut 6 bases from V and 0 bases from J, with 18 bases between. Looked up from germline, CDR1 is MNHEY and CDR2 is SVGEGT. CDR3 region: CASSPHPSTASYNSPLHF. The DNA of the CDR3 is TGTGCCAGCAGCCCTCACCCTTCGACAGCCTCCTATAATTCACCCCTCCACTTT.

This sequence joins TRBV11-2 and TRBJ1-5; 12 bases agree with TRBD1. Germline assignment: CDR1 SGHAT and CDR2 FQNNGV. The CDR3 spans 15 residues. The V segment lost 4 bases and the J segment 6 bases; nucleotides outside the gene matches: 4. The chain's CDR3 is CASSSGTGGGQPQHF. CDR3 coding DNA: TGTGCCAGCAGCTCCGGGACAGGGGGCGGTCAGCCCCAGCATTTT.

This clone was counted a single time. Here the CDR3 reads CASSLPGQGESPLHF. The DNA of the CDR3 is TGTGCCAGCAGCTTGCCGGGACAGGGTGAATCACCCCTCCACTTT. V is TRBV5-4 and J is TRBJ1-6, with 9 bases fitting TRBD1. Germline CDR1 is SGHNT and CDR2 is YYREEE (reference sequence). CDR3 length equals 15 residues. V was clipped by 1 base and J by 10 bases; unmatched bases: 6.

This clone was observed a single time. The chain combines TRBV7-3 with TRBJ1-1; 8 positions match TRBD1. The CDR3 length is 13 residues. Germline CDR1 reads SGHTA; CDR2 reads FQGTGA. Germline trimming cut 2 bases from V and 10 bases from J; bases unmatched to any gene: 6. CDR3 DNA: TGTGCCAGCAGCTTAGAGGGGACAGGCGCAGCTTTCTTT. This encodes CASSLEGTGAAFF.

Worth noting for this clone: A much larger clone is a single base away; this may be a read error. V and J are TRBV6-5 and TRBJ1-1; possible D gene TRBD1, 5 bases. The CDR3 extends over 13 amino acids. Trimming removed 4 bases from V and 2 bases from J, with 8 bases in between. CDR1 MNHEY and CDR2 SVGAGI come from the germline V gene. In DNA, the CDR3 is TGTGCCAGCAGTTGGGGCAGAAACACTGAAGCTTTCTTT. Encoded protein: CASSWGRNTEAFF.

The chain has TRBV5-4 and TRBJ1-1; 8 bases align to TRBD1. The CDR3 contains 14 residues. The junction had 5 bases not matched to a gene; V was cut back by 4 bases and J by 3 bases. Germline V gene data show CDR1 as SGHNT and CDR2 as YYREEE (reference sequence). The CDR3 spells CASSGGQGDTEAFF. CDR3 DNA: TGTGCCAGCAGCGGAGGACAGGGAGACACTGAAGCTTTCTTT.

The genes are TRBV28 and TRBJ2-5; TRBD2 is a possible D gene (5 bases). CDR3 length: 14 amino acids. V was shortened by 6 bases and J by 5 bases, with 16 bases between the two germline ends. Germline V lookup: CDR1 MDHEN, CDR2 SYDVKM. Here the CDR3 DNA reads TGTGCCAGCAGCCATCAACTAGGGAAGGAGACCCAGTACTTC. It yields the protein CASSHQLGKETQYF.

The V call is TRBV5-4, the J call TRBJ2-1, with D possibly matching TRBD2 (5 bases). The CDR3 consists of 16 residues. Per germline, CDR1 SGHNT and CDR2 YYREEE (reference sequence). The V and J ends lost 2 bases and 5 bases respectively, with 17 bases between them. CDR3 region: CASSFSSGPEDNEQFF. In DNA form, the CDR3 reads TGTGCCAGCAGCTTTTCGTCCGGCCCGGAGGACAATGAGCAGTTCTTC.

The chain employs TRBV6-8 and TRBJ2-1, with a possible D match to TRBD2 (5 bases). The germline V and J ends were trimmed by 2 bases and 9 bases, with 11 bases remaining between them. This CDR3 comprises 13 residues. CDR1 is MNHGY and CDR2 is SAAAGT in the germline V gene. Written as DNA, the CDR3 is TGTGCCAGCAGTTACAATTATGGAGGTGAGCAGTTCTTC. This codes for CASSYNYGGEQFF.

This chain uses TRBV30 with TRBJ2-7; possible D gene TRBD2, 6 bases. This CDR3 has 13 residues. The V and J ends lost 4 bases and 4 bases respectively, with 14 bases between them. The V gene's germline CDR1 is GTSNPN and CDR2 SVGIG (reference sequence). CDR3 residues: CAWKSGLLYEQYF. The CDR3 DNA follows: TGTGCCTGGAAATCGGGACTTCTATACGAGCAGTACTTC.

The gene calls are TRBV5-1 and TRBJ2-3; a weak D match, TRBD2 (7 bases). V lost 6 bases and J 3 bases, leaving 20 bases between the germline ends. This CDR3 has 16 residues. CDR1 is SGHRS, CDR2 YFSETQ, per germline. CDR3 region: CASTPTEGEGTDTQYF. CDR3 coding DNA: TGCGCCAGCACCCCGACTGAGGGGGAGGGTACAGATACGCAGTATTTT.

This chain uses TRBV7-9 with TRBJ2-4; 9 bases are a match to TRBD1. V lost 5 bases and J lost 4; bases outside the gene matches: 9. The V gene's germline CDR1 is SEHNR and CDR2 FQNEAQ (reference sequence). This CDR3 comprises 16 residues. The DNA of the CDR3 is TGTGCCAGCAGCCTCAGTCCGGACAGGGGTAAAAACATTCAGTACTTC. This translates into CASSLSPDRGKNIQYF. Filled out from reference TRBV7-9 and TRBJ2-4, the complete variable domain reads DTGVSQNPRHKITKRGQNVTFRCDPISEHNRLYWYRQTLGQGPEFLTYFQNEAQLEKSRLLSDRFSAERPKGSFSTLEIQRTEQGDSAMYLCASSLSPDRGKNIQYFGAGTRLSVL.

The J gene is TRBJ2-1, the V gene TRBV2; tentatively, D is TRBD2 (5 bases). Germline CDR1 is SNHLY and CDR2 is FYNNEI. This CDR3 region has 12 residues. Trimming took 8 bases from V and 3 from J, leaving 8 bases between them. The CDR3 protein is CASLGVYNEQFF. For the CDR3, the DNA is TGTGCCAGCTTGGGAGTCTACAATGAGCAGTTCTTC. Variable domain in full (rest from reference TRBV2 and TRBJ2-1): EPEVTQTPSHQVTQMGQEVILRCVPISNHLYFYWYRQILGQKVEFLVSFYNNEISEKSEIFDDQFSVERPDGSNFTLKIRSTKLEDSAMYFCASLGVYNEQFFGPGTRLTVL.

The chain carries TRBV6-2 or TRBV6-3 and TRBJ2-1; tentative D call: TRBD1 (6 bases). Germline-derived CDR1 and CDR2 are MNHEY and SVGEGT. The length of the CDR3 is 15 residues. Trimming stripped 3 bases from V and 6 bases from J, with 15 bases between. The CDR3 nucleotides are TGTGCCAGCAGTTATGGGGGACACTCCGTCAATGAGCAGTTCTTC. Translation: CASSYGGHSVNEQFF.

The rearrangement links TRBV30 to TRBJ2-3; 7 bases map to TRBD1. CDR3 size: 14 residues. Trimming removed 3 bases from V and 3 bases from J; junction bases left unmatched: 6. Germline lookup yields CDR1 GTSNPN and CDR2 SVGIG (reference sequence). CDR3 residues: CAWSPGQATDTQYF. The CDR3 DNA reads as TGTGCCTGGAGCCCCGGACAGGCGACAGATACGCAGTATTTT.

This sequence joins TRBV29-1 and TRBJ2-7; no clear D gene. The CDR3 runs 15 residues. Germline CDR1 reads SQVTM; CDR2 reads ANQGSEA. V lost 4 bases to trimming and J lost 3 bases, with 19 bases between them. The CDR3 here is CSVVARMGADYEQYF. The CDR3 DNA follows: TGCAGCGTTGTTGCCCGGATGGGCGCTGACTACGAGCAGTACTTC.